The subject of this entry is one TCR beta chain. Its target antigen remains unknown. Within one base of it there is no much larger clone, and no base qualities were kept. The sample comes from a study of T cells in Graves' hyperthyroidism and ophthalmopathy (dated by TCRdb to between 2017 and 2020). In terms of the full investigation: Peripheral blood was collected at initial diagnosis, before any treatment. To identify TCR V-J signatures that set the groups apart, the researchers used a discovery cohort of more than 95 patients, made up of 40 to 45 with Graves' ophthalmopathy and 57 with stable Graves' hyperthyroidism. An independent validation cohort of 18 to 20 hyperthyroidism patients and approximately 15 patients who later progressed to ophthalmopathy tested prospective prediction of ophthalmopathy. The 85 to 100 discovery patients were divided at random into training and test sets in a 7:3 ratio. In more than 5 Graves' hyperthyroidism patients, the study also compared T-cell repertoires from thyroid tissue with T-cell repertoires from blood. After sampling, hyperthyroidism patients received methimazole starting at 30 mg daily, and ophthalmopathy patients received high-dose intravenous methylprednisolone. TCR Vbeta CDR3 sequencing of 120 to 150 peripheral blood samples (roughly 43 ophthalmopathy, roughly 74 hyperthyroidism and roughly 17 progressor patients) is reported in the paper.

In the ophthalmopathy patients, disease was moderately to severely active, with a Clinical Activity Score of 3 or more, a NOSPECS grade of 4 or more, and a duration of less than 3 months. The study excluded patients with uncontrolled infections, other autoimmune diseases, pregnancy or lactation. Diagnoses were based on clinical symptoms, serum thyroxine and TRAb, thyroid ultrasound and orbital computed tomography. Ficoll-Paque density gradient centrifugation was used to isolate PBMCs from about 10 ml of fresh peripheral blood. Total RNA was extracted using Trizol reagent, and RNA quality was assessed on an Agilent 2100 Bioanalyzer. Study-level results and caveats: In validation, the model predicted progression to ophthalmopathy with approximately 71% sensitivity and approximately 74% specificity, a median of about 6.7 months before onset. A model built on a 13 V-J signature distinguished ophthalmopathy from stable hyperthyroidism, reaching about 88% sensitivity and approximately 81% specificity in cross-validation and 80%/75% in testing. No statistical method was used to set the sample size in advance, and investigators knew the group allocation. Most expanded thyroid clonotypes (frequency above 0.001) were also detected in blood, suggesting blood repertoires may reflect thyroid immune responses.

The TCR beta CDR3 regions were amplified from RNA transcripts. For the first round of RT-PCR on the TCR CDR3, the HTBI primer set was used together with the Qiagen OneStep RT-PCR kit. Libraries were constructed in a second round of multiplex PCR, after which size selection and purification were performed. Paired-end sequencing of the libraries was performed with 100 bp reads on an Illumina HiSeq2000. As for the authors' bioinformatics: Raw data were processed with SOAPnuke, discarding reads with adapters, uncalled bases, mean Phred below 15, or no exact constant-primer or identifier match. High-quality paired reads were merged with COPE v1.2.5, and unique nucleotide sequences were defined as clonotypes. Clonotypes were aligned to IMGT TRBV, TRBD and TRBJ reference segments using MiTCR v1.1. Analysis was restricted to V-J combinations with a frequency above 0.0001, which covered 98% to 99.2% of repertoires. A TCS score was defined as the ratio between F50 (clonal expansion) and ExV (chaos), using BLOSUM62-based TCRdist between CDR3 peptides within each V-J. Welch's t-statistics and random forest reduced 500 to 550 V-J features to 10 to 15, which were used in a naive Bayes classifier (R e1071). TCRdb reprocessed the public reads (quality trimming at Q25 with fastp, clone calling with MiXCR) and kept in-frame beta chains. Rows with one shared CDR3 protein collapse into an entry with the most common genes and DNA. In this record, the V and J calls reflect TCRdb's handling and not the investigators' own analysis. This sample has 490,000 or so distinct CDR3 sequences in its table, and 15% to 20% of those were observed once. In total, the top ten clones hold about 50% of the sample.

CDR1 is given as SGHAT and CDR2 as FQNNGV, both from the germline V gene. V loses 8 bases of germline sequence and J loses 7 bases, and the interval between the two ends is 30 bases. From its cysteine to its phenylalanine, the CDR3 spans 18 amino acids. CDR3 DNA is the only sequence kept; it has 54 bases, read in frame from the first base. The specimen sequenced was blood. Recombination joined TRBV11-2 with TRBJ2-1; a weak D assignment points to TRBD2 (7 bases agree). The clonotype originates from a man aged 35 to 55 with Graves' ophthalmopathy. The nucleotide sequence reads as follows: TGTGCCAGCGGATACCCCCCTACCGGGACAACCGGGGGGAATGAGCAGTTCTTC. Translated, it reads CASGYPPTGTTGGNEQFF.